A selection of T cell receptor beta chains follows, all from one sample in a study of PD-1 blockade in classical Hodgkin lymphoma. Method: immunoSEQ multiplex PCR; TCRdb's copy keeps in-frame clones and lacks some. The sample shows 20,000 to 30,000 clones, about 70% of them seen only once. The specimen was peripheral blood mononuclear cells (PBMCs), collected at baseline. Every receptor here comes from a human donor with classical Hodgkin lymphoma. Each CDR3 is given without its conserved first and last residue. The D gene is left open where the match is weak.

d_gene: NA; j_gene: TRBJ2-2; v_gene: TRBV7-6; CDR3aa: ASSIGEDTGELF
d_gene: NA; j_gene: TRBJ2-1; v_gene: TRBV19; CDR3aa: ASSISSHNEQF
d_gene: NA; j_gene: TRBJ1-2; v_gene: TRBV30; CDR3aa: AWSSDSHSH
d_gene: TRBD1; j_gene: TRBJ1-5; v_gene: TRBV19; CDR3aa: ASSIGWTGPNQPQH
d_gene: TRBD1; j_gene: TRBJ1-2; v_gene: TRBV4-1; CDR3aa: ASSQGAGGNYGYT
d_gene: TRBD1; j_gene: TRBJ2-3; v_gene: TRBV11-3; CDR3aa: ASSRQGPDTQY
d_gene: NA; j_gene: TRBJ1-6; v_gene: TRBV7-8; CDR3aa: ATGAFGGDSPLH
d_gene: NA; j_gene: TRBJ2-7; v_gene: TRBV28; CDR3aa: ASSLWSGSEQY
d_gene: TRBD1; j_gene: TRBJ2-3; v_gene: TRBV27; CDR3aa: ASTRTGGDHTQY
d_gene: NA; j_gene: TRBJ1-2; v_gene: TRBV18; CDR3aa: ASSPGTQTYYGYT
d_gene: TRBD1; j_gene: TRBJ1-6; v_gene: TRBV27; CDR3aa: ASSSVATGVTLSSYNSPLH
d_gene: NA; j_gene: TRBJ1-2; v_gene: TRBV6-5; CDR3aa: ASSYSPQTLNYGYT
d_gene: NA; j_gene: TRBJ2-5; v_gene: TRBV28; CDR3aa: ASSFDVVETQY
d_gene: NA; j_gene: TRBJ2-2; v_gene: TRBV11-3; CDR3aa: ASSFHRESTGELF
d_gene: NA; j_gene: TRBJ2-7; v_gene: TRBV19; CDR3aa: ASSIRRGSYEQY
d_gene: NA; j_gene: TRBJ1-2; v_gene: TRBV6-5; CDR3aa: ASRSLGKGNT
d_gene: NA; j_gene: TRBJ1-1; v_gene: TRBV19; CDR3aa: ASSLAGGSTEAF
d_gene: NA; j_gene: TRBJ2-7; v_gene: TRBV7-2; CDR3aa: ASSYTGNGVYEQY
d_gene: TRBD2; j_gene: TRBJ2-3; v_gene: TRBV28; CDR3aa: ASRSSGEITDTQY
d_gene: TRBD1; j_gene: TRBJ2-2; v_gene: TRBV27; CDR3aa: ASSLTGTGSTGELF
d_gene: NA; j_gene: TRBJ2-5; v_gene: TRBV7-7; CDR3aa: ASSLALAAQETQY
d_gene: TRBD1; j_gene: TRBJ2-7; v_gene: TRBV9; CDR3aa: ASSVGQSSYEQY
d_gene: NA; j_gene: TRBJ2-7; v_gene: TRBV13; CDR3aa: ASSSKGVVVFGRLHEQY
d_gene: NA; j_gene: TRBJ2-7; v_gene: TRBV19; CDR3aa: ASSIGTTEVMHYEQY
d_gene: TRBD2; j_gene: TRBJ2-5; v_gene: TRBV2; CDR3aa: ASSEEYRLAGKKETQY
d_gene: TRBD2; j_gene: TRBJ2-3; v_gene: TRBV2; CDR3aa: ASTDFDLAGGLDTQY
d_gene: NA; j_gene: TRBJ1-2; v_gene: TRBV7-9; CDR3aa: ASSLIGFDSRGYT
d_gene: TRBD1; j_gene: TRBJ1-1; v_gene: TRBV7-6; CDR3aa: ASSPSPTGVGGMNTEAF
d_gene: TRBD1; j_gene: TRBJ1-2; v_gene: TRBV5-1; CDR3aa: ASSFGTGTASYGYT
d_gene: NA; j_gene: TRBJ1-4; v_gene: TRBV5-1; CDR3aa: ASKERGAEEKLF
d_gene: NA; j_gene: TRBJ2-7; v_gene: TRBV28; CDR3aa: ASRQTGLVYEQY
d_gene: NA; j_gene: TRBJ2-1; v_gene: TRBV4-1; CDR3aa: ASSQYMGPYNEQF
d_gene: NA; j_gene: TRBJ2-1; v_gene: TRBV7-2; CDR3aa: ASSLGASWPYNEQF
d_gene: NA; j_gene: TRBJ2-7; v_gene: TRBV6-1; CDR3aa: ASSDGGSYEQY
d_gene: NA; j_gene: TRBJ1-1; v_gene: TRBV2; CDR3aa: ASRPRDDVWTEAF
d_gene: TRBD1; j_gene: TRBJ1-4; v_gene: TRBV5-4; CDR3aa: ASSFDRGYEKLF
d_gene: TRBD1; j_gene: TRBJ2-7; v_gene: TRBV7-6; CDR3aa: ASSSRTGSYEQY
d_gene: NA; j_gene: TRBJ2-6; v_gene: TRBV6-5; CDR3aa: ASSYFQSSGANVLT
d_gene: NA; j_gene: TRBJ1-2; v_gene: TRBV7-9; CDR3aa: ASSLPGAFGGYT
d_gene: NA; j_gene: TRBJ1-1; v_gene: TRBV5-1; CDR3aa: ASSLRGATEAF
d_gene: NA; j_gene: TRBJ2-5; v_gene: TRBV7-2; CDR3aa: ASSLVSETQY
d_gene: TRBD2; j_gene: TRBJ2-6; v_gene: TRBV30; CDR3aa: AWSDRTGGVSGANVLT
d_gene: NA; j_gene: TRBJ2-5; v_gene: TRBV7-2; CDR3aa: ASSRGDSKETQY
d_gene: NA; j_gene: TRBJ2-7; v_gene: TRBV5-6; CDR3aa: ASSGRDGTYEQY
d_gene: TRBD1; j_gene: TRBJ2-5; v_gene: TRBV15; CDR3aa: ATSRTSRGPKETQY
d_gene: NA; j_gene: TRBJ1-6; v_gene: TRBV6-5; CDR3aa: ASREGGINSPLH
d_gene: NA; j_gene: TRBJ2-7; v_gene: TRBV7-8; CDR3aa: ASSLDVRDSHVRLRDEQY
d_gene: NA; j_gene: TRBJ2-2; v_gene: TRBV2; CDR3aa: ASSEPGKGTGELF
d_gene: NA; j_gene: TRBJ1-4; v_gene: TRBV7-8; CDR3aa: ASSLDDWNINEKLF
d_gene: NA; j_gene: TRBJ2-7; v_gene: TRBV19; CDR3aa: ASSRTTGRVAEQY
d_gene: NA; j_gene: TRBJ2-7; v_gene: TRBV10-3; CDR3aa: AISESGYHEQY
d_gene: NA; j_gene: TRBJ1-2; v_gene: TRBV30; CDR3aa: AWRGRTYGCT
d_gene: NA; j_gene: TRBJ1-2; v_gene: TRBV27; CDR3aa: ASSLMGGYYGYT
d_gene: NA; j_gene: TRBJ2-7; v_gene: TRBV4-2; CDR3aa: ASSQDLAEQY
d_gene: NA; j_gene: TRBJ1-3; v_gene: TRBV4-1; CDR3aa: ASSRGQASGNTIY
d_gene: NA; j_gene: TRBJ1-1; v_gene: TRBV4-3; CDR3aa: ASSQGVWGVEPSTSLEAF
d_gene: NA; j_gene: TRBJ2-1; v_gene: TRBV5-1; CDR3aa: ASSLGPNNEQF
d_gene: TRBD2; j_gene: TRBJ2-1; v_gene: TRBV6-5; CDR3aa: ASSISSGGNEQF
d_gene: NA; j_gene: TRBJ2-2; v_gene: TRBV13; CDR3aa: ASSRGDTGELF
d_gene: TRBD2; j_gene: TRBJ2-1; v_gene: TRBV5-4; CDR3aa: ASSQTSGRYNNEQF